This T cell receptor (beta chain) derives from a study of blood T cell repertoires in COVID-19. Donors were grouped by their self-reported clinical history. Resolution of symptoms, clearance, or two negative PCRs was present in recovered Cohort 3 donors. Germline V gene data show CDR1 as LNHNV and CDR2 as YYDKDF (reference sequence). V was cut by 3 bases and J by 4 bases, with 12 bases left in between. This CDR3 is built from 15 residues. Per the original methods: For nucleated cells, counts were estimated from reference gene primer amplification. Assay: immunoSEQ multiplex PCR; the TCRdb copy retains only in-frame clones and omits some. The V and J calls and clone size are taken from that table; D and trimming were inferred from the DNA. The sample consists of 250,000 to 300,000 clones, around 90% of them appearing once.

Sequencing was done on a sample of PBMCs or T cells enriched from blood (not recorded which). The clonotype was recovered from a woman aged 25-40 years who had recovered from COVID-19. This chain connects TRBV15 to TRBJ1-4; D not certain. The CDR3 here is CATSSVRSSNEKLFF. DNA for the CDR3: TGTGCCACCAGCAGTGTCAGGTCGAGTAATGAAAAACTGTTTTTT. Drawing the rest from reference TRBV15 and TRBJ1-4, the complete variable domain is DAMVIQNPRYQVTQFGKPVTLSCSQTLNHNVMYWYQQKSSQAPKLLFHYYDKDFNNEADTPDNFQSRRPNTSFCFLDIRSPGLGDTAMYLCATSSVRSSNEKLFFGSGTQLSVL.